One and the same sample provided the 32 T cell receptor beta chains below, sequenced in a study of cytomegalovirus exposure and HLA in healthy donors. The PCR had 60 Vbeta and 13 Jbeta primers. Profiling relied on immunoSEQ multiplex PCR, and the TCRdb table lists in-frame clones only, not all of them. The sample includes around 120,000 clones, about four fifths seen only once; the top ten take around 9.5%. The sequenced sample was PBMCs. The receptors derive from a female donor in good health and CMV-seropositive.

The rearrangement uses TRBV29-1 and TRBJ1-1; 10 bases agree with TRBD1. V trimming: 6 bases; J trimming: 1 base; junction bases outside the gene matches: 5. In germline, CDR1 is SQVTM, CDR2 ANQGSEA. CDR3 size: 14 residues. DNA for the CDR3: TGCAGCGTAAGACAGGGGGCTGGGAACACTGAAGCTTTCTTT. It translates to CSVRQGAGNTEAFF.

The chain couples TRBV2 to TRBJ2-3; the D gene is possibly TRBD2 (6 bases). Germline values: CDR1 SNHLY, CDR2 FYNNEI. Trimming took off 2 bases at V and 3 bases at J, with 12 bases between the two ends. The CDR3 length is 15 residues. The CDR3 DNA sequence: TGTGCCAGCAGTGAAAGGGCGGGGCAGACAGATACGCAGTATTTT. Amino acid sequence: CASSERAGQTDTQYF.

The V call is TRBV6-1, the J call TRBJ1-1, with unresolved D. This CDR3 is built from 12 residues. CDR1 is MNHNS and CDR2 is SASEGT in the germline V gene. The V and J ends lost 3 bases and 11 bases respectively, with 13 bases between them. The CDR3 bases are TGTGCCAGCAGTGAGTCCAGGTGTTCGGCTTTCTTT. As protein: CASSESRCSAFF.

The V call is TRBV10-3, the J call TRBJ1-2; a possible D gene is TRBD1 (6 bases). CDR3 length: 14 residues. Trimming shortened V by 6 bases and J by 0 bases, and 11 bases separated the two germline ends. Germline loops: CDR1 ENHRY, CDR2 SYGVKD. CDR3 region: CAIRETGANYGYTF. The CDR3 coding sequence is TGTGCCATCAGGGAGACAGGAGCTAACTATGGCTACACCTTC.

J is TRBJ2-3 and V is TRBV13; TRBD2 aligns across 9 bases. The germline V gene encodes CDR1 PRHDT and CDR2 FYEKMQ (reference sequence). The V and J ends lost 4 bases and 2 bases, in that order; junction bases with no gene match: 7. The CDR3 is 16 residues long. In DNA, the CDR3 is TGTGCCAGCAGCTCCCGACTAGCGGACCCCACAGATACGCAGTATTTT. The encoded protein is CASSSRLADPTDTQYF.

This clone was picked up a small number of times. The chain has TRBV7-3 and TRBJ1-2; D is possibly TRBD1 (6 bases). Germline assignment: CDR1 SGHTA and CDR2 FQGTGA. The CDR3 has 15 amino acids. Between the trimmed V and J ends, which lost 7 bases and 3 bases, there was a span of 18 bases. The CDR3 region has the DNA TGTGCCAGCAAGGCCCGGGCGGGGGCCCACTATGGCTACACCTTC. Protein: CASKARAGAHYGYTF.

This clone was recorded once. The rearrangement joins TRBV18 to TRBJ1-2; tentative D call: TRBD1 (5 bases). The CDR3 runs to 13 residues. V lost 6 bases and J lost 4, with 12 bases in between. CDR1 is KGHSH and CDR2 is LQKENI in the germline V gene. The CDR3: CASSTDSSYGYTF. The CDR3 bases are TGTGCCAGCTCGACCGACAGCTCCTATGGCTACACCTTC.

Only a few counts were recorded for this clone. This chain joins TRBV5-4 and TRBJ2-1; unclear D gene. Germline values: CDR1 SGHNT, CDR2 YYREEE (reference sequence). V lost 4 bases and J lost 7, with 9 bases in between. The CDR3 totals 12 residues. This CDR3 is CASSPPGNEQFF. CDR3 bases: TGTGCCAGCAGCCCCCCCGGGAATGAGCAGTTCTTC.

The genes are TRBV2 and TRBJ1-1; no clear D. CDR3 length: 13 residues. Trimming shortened V by 4 bases and J by 8 bases, and 14 bases separated the two germline ends. In germline, CDR1 is SNHLY, CDR2 FYNNEI. The CDR3 spells CASSVSAGSEAFF. As DNA, the CDR3 is TGTGCCAGCAGTGTGAGCGCGGGGTCGGAAGCTTTCTTT.

This chain connects TRBV5-1 to TRBJ1-1, with D perhaps matching TRBD1 (6 bases). The CDR3 loop spans 14 amino acids. Germline CDR1 SGHRS, CDR2 YFSETQ. The V end lost 4 bases, the J end lost 8 bases, and 18 bases lay between the germline ends. The CDR3 loop reads CASSLSAGGREAFF. As DNA, the CDR3 is TGCGCCAGCAGCCTATCAGCGGGGGGGCGGGAAGCTTTCTTT. Full variable domain (rest looked up from reference TRBV5-1 and TRBJ1-1): KAGVTQTPRYLIKTRGQQVTLSCSPISGHRSVSWYQQTPGQGLQFLFEYFSETQRNKGNFPGRFSGRQFSNSRSEMNVSTLELGDSALYLCASSLSAGGREAFFGQGTRLTVV.

The chain has TRBV27 and TRBJ1-1; possible D gene TRBD1, 6 bases. The CDR3 has 12 residues. Trimming cost V 8 bases and J 9 bases, with 16 bases left between them. The V gene's germline CDR1 is MNHEY and CDR2 SMNVEV (reference sequence). CDR3 coding DNA: TGTGCCAGCGGATTAACCGGGACAAAAGCTTTCTTT. Its translation: CASGLTGTKAFF.

The CDR3, as DNA: TGTGCCAGCAGCTCCCCGGGGGGCCTTATAGATACGCAGTATTTT. It yields the protein CASSSPGGLIDTQYF. The chain couples TRBV7-9 to TRBJ2-3, with D tentatively TRBD2 (7 bases). Germline V gene lookup returns CDR1 SEHNR and CDR2 FQNEAQ (reference sequence). CDR3 length: 15 amino acids. V was pared by 4 bases and J by 5 bases, with 16 bases between.

The CDR3 DNA is TGCAGCGTGGGGGGGCAGGCGAGCTCCTACGAGCAGTACTTC. Amino acids: CSVGGQASSYEQYF. The chain joins TRBV29-1 to TRBJ2-7; tentative D call: TRBD2 (7 bases). CDR1 is SQVTM, CDR2 ANQGSEA, per germline. The length of the CDR3 is 14 residues. V shed 6 bases and J shed 0 bases, with 15 bases lying between them.

This clone appeared a single time. V and J are TRBV9 and TRBJ2-6; D possibly corresponds to TRBD1 (5 bases). Germline V CDR1 and CDR2: SGDLS, YYNGEE. The V end was cut by 1 base, the J end by 3 bases, with 11 bases between. The CDR3 sequence is 16 residues long. The CDR3 loop is CASSVRPGIGANVLTF. Here the CDR3 DNA reads TGTGCCAGCAGCGTAAGGCCAGGGATTGGGGCCAACGTCCTGACTTTC.

V usage is TRBV7-6 and J usage is TRBJ2-1; 13 nucleotides agree with TRBD2. The CDR3 runs to 16 residues. V trimming: 6 bases; J trimming: 6 bases; junction bases outside the gene matches: 8. Per germline, CDR1 SGHVS and CDR2 FNYEAQ. DNA of the CDR3: TGTGCCAGCAGTCCACTAGCGGGGGGGCCGGGCAATGAGCAGTTCTTC. It codes for CASSPLAGGPGNEQFF. Complete variable domain (other parts from reference TRBV7-6 and TRBJ2-1): GAGVSQSPRYKVTKRGQDVALRCDPISGHVSLYWYRQALGQGPEFLTYFNYEAQQDKSGLPNDRFSAERPEGSISTLTIQRTEQRDSAMYRCASSPLAGGPGNEQFFGPGTRLTVL.

The rearrangement uses TRBV6-5 and TRBJ1-6; 8 bases map to TRBD1. Germline V lookup: CDR1 MNHEY, CDR2 SVGAGI. V was clipped by 6 bases and J by 5 bases; unmatched bases: 6. This CDR3 has 15 residues. CDR3 residues: CASSPDRGDNSPLHF. The CDR3 DNA follows: TGTGCCAGCAGCCCTGACAGGGGCGATAATTCACCCCTCCACTTT.

This chain connects TRBV30 to TRBJ1-4; TRBD1 matches at 9 bases. The CDR3 sequence is 15 residues long. CDR1 GTSNPN and CDR2 SVGIG come from the germline V gene (reference sequence). V lost 1 base and J lost 6; bases outside the gene matches: 6. The CDR3 sequence: CAWSEVGQGHEKLFF. CDR3 nucleotides: TGTGCCTGGAGTGAAGTTGGACAGGGGCATGAAAAACTGTTTTTT. Full variable domain (rest looked up from reference TRBV30 and TRBJ1-4): SQTIHQWPATLVQPVGSPLSLECTVEGTSNPNLYWYRQAAGRGLQLLFYSVGIGQISSEVPQNLSASRPQDRQFILSSKKLLLSDSGFYLCAWSEVGQGHEKLFFGSGTQLSVL.

The rearrangement joins TRBV30 to TRBJ1-2; no reliable D call. CDR3 size: 13 residues. Germline V gene data show CDR1 as GTSNPN and CDR2 as SVGIG (reference sequence). The V and J ends lost 5 bases and 1 base respectively, with 11 bases between them. The CDR3, as DNA: TGTGCCTGGGCCCGGGGTCGTAACTATGGCTACACCTTC. The encoded protein is CAWARGRNYGYTF.

Only a few counts were recorded for this clone. The V gene is TRBV19, the J gene TRBJ1-5; 8 nucleotides line up with TRBD1. Germline CDR1 LNHDA, CDR2 SQIVND (reference sequence). This CDR3 spans 13 amino acids. J was trimmed by 7 bases and V by 8 bases; bases with no gene match: 7. The CDR3 DNA sequence: TGTGCCAGTGGTACAGGGGGTTGGCAGCCCCAGCATTTT. Residues: CASGTGGWQPQHF.

The chain uses TRBV2 and TRBJ2-7; 10 nucleotides line up with TRBD2. Per germline, CDR1 SNHLY and CDR2 FYNNEI. Unmatched junction bases numbered 9, after V lost 9 bases and J lost 1 base. The CDR3 length is 15 residues. CDR3 in DNA: TGTGCCAGTGGGGGAGGACTAGCGGTATCCTACGAGCAGTACTTC. This sequence encodes CASGGGLAVSYEQYF.

The chain has TRBV6-5 and TRBJ2-2, with a tentative D call TRBD2 (5 bases). The CDR3 totals 13 residues. The germline CDR1 and CDR2 sequences are MNHEY and SVGAGI. V lost 9 bases, J lost 0 bases, and 8 bases lay in between. DNA of the CDR3: TGTGCCAGTTGCGGGTCGAACACCGGGGAGCTGTTTTTT. Translation: CASCGSNTGELFF.

The V gene is TRBV5-4, the J gene TRBJ2-5; unclear D gene. V was trimmed by 6 bases and J by 5 bases, leaving 20 bases between them. Germline values: CDR1 SGHNT, CDR2 YYREEE (reference sequence). The CDR3 covers 15 residues. The CDR3 DNA sequence: TGTGCCAGCACCAAAACTCCGGCGACTTGGGAGACCCAGTACTTC. Amino acids: CASTKTPATWETQYF. The full variable domain, completed using reference TRBV5-4 and TRBJ2-5, is ETGVTQSPTHLIKTRGQQVTLRCSSQSGHNTVSWYQQALGQGPQFIFQYYREEENGRGNFPPRFSGLQFPNYSSELNVNALELDDSALYLCASTKTPATWETQYFGPGTRLLVL.

This chain links TRBV5-1 with TRBJ1-1; TRBD1 is a possible D gene (6 bases). V was cut by 0 bases and J by 5 bases, with 14 bases left in between. This CDR3 has 15 amino acids. The germline V gene has CDR1 SGHRS and CDR2 YFSETQ. The CDR3 here is CASSLARGARTEAFF. The CDR3 coding sequence is TGCGCCAGCAGCTTGGCCCGGGGGGCGAGGACTGAAGCTTTCTTT.

The rearrangement links TRBV6-6 to TRBJ1-1, with 8 bases lining up with TRBD1. This CDR3 spans 15 amino acids. The germline V gene has CDR1 MNHNY and CDR2 SVGAGI (reference sequence). J was trimmed by 0 bases and V by 4 bases; bases with no gene match: 4. The CDR3 protein is CASSSTGGVNTEAFF. Written as DNA, the CDR3 is TGTGCCAGCAGTTCCACAGGGGGTGTGAACACTGAAGCTTTCTTT.

The chain carries TRBV5-6 and TRBJ2-5; 12 bases fit TRBD1. TRBJ2-7 matches the DNA end more closely, so the J call is doubtful. The CDR3 spans 15 residues. Germline CDR1 SGHDT, CDR2 YYEEEE. CDR3 sequence (DNA): TGTGCCAGCAGCGGACCGGGACAGGGGGCCCACGAGCAGTACTTC. Protein: CASSGPGQGAHEQYF.

The chain carries TRBV6-5 and TRBJ2-5; D might be TRBD2 (6 bases). In germline, CDR1 is MNHEY, CDR2 SVGAGI. This CDR3 spans 13 amino acids. Trimming left V 6 bases short and J 7 bases short, with 15 bases between. In nucleotides, the CDR3 is TGTGCCAGCAGCTCCGGGACCGGGGGGACCCAGTACTTC. This gives the protein CASSSGTGGTQYF.

This clone was found a few times. This chain connects TRBV5-1 to TRBJ2-1, with TRBD1 matching over 8 bases. Trimming removed 5 bases from V and 7 bases from J; junction bases left unmatched: 14. Per germline, CDR1 SGHRS and CDR2 YFSETQ. CDR3 length: 16 residues. For the CDR3, the DNA is TGCGCCAGCAGTCAGAGACCGGGACAGGCGACTAATGAGCAGTTCTTC. Translating gives CASSQRPGQATNEQFF.

The chain recombines TRBV7-3 with TRBJ2-2, with D possibly being TRBD2 (6 bases). Germline CDR1 is SGHTA and CDR2 is FQGTGA. The CDR3 sequence is 17 residues long. Trimming shortened V by 2 bases and J by 1 base, and 14 bases separated the two germline ends. CDR3 nucleotide sequence: TGTGCCAGCAGCTTAGCGGCGGGGCACATGAACACCGGGGAGCTGTTTTTT. Translating gives CASSLAAGHMNTGELFF. Filled out from reference TRBV7-3 and TRBJ2-2, the complete variable domain reads GAGVSQTPSNKVTEKGKYVELRCDPISGHTALYWYRQSLGQGPEFLIYFQGTGAADDSGLPNDRFFAVRPEGSVSTLKIQRTERGDSAVYLCASSLAAGHMNTGELFFGEGSRLTVL.

J is TRBJ1-2 and V is TRBV5-1, with 7 nucleotides matching TRBD1. The V segment lost 4 bases and the J segment 4 bases; nucleotides outside the gene matches: 7. The CDR3 loop spans 14 amino acids. The germline V gene has CDR1 SGHRS and CDR2 YFSETQ. CDR3 sequence reads: CASSTGVSGYGYTF. CDR3 DNA sequence: TGCGCCAGCAGCACAGGGGTTAGCGGCTATGGCTACACCTTC.

The rearrangement links TRBV6-6 to TRBJ2-7; the match to TRBD2 covers 10 bases. Looked up from germline, CDR1 is MNHNY and CDR2 is SVGAGI (reference sequence). After removal of 5 bases from V and 2 bases from J, the junction contained 0 bases not matched to a gene. The CDR3 is 13 amino acids. In DNA, the CDR3 is TGTGCCAGCAGTGGGACTAGCGCCTACGAGCAGTACTTC. Its translation is CASSGTSAYEQYF.

This clone was counted once. The rearrangement links TRBV15 to TRBJ2-7, with 8 bases that match TRBD2. V gave up 2 bases and J gave up 0 bases; unmatched junction bases: 12. Germline CDR1 LNHNV, CDR2 YYDKDF (reference sequence). The CDR3 spans 18 residues. The CDR3: CATSRWTGGGSSSYEQYF. The CDR3 DNA follows: TGTGCCACCAGCAGATGGACTGGCGGGGGGTCCAGCTCCTACGAGCAGTACTTC.

The J gene is TRBJ2-7, the V gene TRBV7-2; 7 bases map to TRBD1. There are 16 residues in the CDR3. The trim removed 5 bases at V and 1 base at J, leaving 11 bases unmatched. Germline V gene sequence: CDR1 SGHTA, CDR2 FQGNSA. The CDR3 DNA follows: TGTGCCAGCAGCCCTGGGTGGGACAGAATTTCCTACGAGCAGTACTTC. Translated, it gives CASSPGWDRISYEQYF.